This T cell receptor beta chain was profiled in a study of CD4+ T cells in melanoma. Germline CDR1 and CDR2: SGHAT and FQDESV (reference sequence). The CDR3 covers 18 residues. The junction had 11 bases not matched to a gene; V was cut back by 2 bases and J by 6 bases. This clone occurred once. What it binds is unknown. Method: immunoSEQ multiplex PCR; TCRdb's copy keeps in-frame clones and lacks some. The profile shows over 100,000 clones, around 93% of them singletons. Broader study findings: A reported correlation linked neoantigen-specific CD4+ T cells to CD8+, macrophage and B cell function. Reportedly, melanoma neoantigen-specific CD4+ T cells showed varied differentiation states.

Material for sequencing was peripheral blood. The V call is TRBV11-1, the J call TRBJ2-3, with 13 bases matching TRBD2. This sequence was found in a human donor with melanoma. CDR3 sequence (DNA): TGTGCCAGCAGCTTATTCGGTCGGGGACTAGCGGGACCGGATACGCAGTATTTT. Translating gives CASSLFGRGLAGPDTQYF.